This is a list of T cell receptor beta chains from one sample in a study of identical twins. TCRdb independently ran MiXCR on the 5' RACE reads; one entry per CDR3 protein. The data show about 1.7 million distinct CDR3 sequences, with under 35% seen just once and about 0.3% held by the top ten. Sequencing was done on a sample of cord blood. Every receptor here comes from a newborn girl in good health. CDR3s include the opening cysteine and the closing phenylalanine or tryptophan. Each record gives: V gene, J gene, clone size, CDR3 protein. The size of a clone is reported for some rows only, either as once, few or many, or as a class for expanded clones.

v_call: TRBV21-1
j_call: TRBJ2-5
clone_size: few
cdr3_aa: CASSKADRQETQYF

v_call: TRBV10-2
j_call: TRBJ1-4
clone_size: NA
cdr3_aa: CASSESSRVATNEKLFF

v_call: TRBV20-1
j_call: TRBJ1-2
clone_size: few
cdr3_aa: CSGQSYGYTF

v_call: TRBV10-3
j_call: TRBJ1-5
clone_size: few
cdr3_aa: CAISDTPRPQHF

v_call: TRBV10-3
j_call: TRBJ2-1
clone_size: NA
cdr3_aa: CAIMRGHLQTDEQFF

v_call: TRBV2
j_call: TRBJ2-5
clone_size: NA
cdr3_aa: CASSERGSGLQETQYF

v_call: TRBV14
j_call: TRBJ2-5
clone_size: NA
cdr3_aa: CASSQSIRDRGYF

v_call: TRBV4-2
j_call: TRBJ2-7
clone_size: NA
cdr3_aa: CASSQVNRQGAGEQYF

v_call: TRBV20-1
j_call: TRBJ2-7
clone_size: few
cdr3_aa: CSAHRDRAPYEQYF

v_call: TRBV4-2
j_call: TRBJ1-6
clone_size: few
cdr3_aa: CASSQGGPTDSPLHF

v_call: TRBV7-9
j_call: TRBJ1-1
clone_size: NA
cdr3_aa: CASSVTGGANTEAFF

v_call: TRBV20-1
j_call: TRBJ2-1
clone_size: few
cdr3_aa: CSAPAHLAGGPREQFF

v_call: TRBV19
j_call: TRBJ1-5
clone_size: few
cdr3_aa: CASFGGNQPQHF

v_call: TRBV10-3
j_call: NA
clone_size: few
cdr3_aa: CATRAQRDYPYNEQYF

v_call: TRBV11-2
j_call: TRBJ2-1
clone_size: NA
cdr3_aa: CASSLDVGEQFF

v_call: TRBV5-1
j_call: TRBJ2-3
clone_size: NA
cdr3_aa: CASSIPGARGGTDTQYF

v_call: TRBV4-1
j_call: TRBJ2-1
clone_size: few
cdr3_aa: CASSRRRASYNEQFF

v_call: TRBV28
j_call: TRBJ2-7
clone_size: NA
cdr3_aa: CASSDQRKQYF

v_call: TRBV5-4
j_call: TRBJ2-3
clone_size: NA
cdr3_aa: CASSPGRTSGTDTQYF

v_call: TRBV2
j_call: TRBJ2-1
clone_size: NA
cdr3_aa: CASSEISWHEQFF

v_call: TRBV6-5
j_call: TRBJ2-1
clone_size: few
cdr3_aa: CASTPGSLYNEQFF

v_call: TRBV9
j_call: TRBJ2-1
clone_size: many
cdr3_aa: CASSVVEASYNEQFF

v_call: TRBV5-1
j_call: TRBJ2-1
clone_size: NA
cdr3_aa: CASSTARGTYNEQFF

v_call: TRBV5-1
j_call: TRBJ1-2
clone_size: NA
cdr3_aa: CASSPTGFEYGYTF

v_call: TRBV10-3
j_call: TRBJ2-3
clone_size: NA
cdr3_aa: CAISDVAGAPTDTRYF

v_call: TRBV5-1
j_call: TRBJ2-7
clone_size: few
cdr3_aa: CASSSVAGTGAYEQYF

v_call: TRBV12-3/TRBV12-4
j_call: TRBJ2-1
clone_size: NA
cdr3_aa: CASSFAGAFYNEQFF